This record covers a single TCR beta chain. The protocol was immunoSEQ multiplex PCR, while the TCRdb copy is restricted to in-frame clones and leaves out a portion. This table holds hundreds of thousands of clones, approximately 89% found once. This entry is derived from a study of blood T cell repertoires in COVID-19. Background on the study: COVID-19 samples collected from the United States, Italy and Spain covered acute and convalescent phases. The cDNA or gDNA used as material had been derived from T cells, B-cell-depleted T cells, or PBMCs.

The V end lost 6 bases, the J end lost 0 bases, and 8 bases lay between the germline ends. Germline V gene lookup returns CDR1 SEHNR and CDR2 FQNEAQ (reference sequence). This CDR3 spans 13 amino acids. Patients in Seattle were enrolled during active infection, then followed longitudinally. J is TRBJ1-1 and V is TRBV7-9; D is unresolved. The sample taken for sequencing was peripheral blood. The receptor comes from a man younger than 30 with COVID-19, enrolled during active disease. CDR3 in amino acids: CASSYGMNTEAFF. The CDR3, as DNA: TGTGCCAGCAGTTACGGGATGAACACTGAAGCTTTCTTT.